Listed below are T cell receptor beta chains from one sample, sequenced in a study of T cell repertoires in cytomegalovirus infection. These receptors have no known antigen. One entry per CDR3 protein, called by TCRdb with MiXCR from the reads. This sample has approximately 500,000 distinct CDR3 sequences; 33% occur once, and the top ten carry roughly 15%. The sequences come from cultured PBMCs, collected from culture after CMV antigen stimulation. Source of these receptors: a human donor in good health (CMV status not recorded). Some clones in this sample may be carry-over from other donors' samples. Both conserved end residues are part of each CDR3. A D gene is named only where the DNA matches it firmly. A row's size may be missing; if present it is once, few, many or a size class.

abundance | j_gene | v_gene | d_gene | CDR3aa | CDR3nt
few | TRBJ2-1 | TRBV5-1 | . | CASSLAVLKAGSSYNEQFF | TGCGCCAGCAGCTTGGCTGTTTTAAAGGCAGGGAGCTCCTACAATGAGCAGTTCTTC
few | TRBJ1-2 | TRBV29-1 | TRBD1 | CSGMTTGSGYTF | TGCAGCGGGATGACGACAGGGTCGGGCTACACCTTC
. | TRBJ1-4 | TRBV5-1 | . | CASSPIGTTNEKLFF | TGCGCCAGCAGCCCCATAGGGACTACTAATGAAAAACTGTTTTTT
few | TRBJ2-1 | TRBV7-9 | . | CASSFPSPRDNEQFF | TGTGCCAGCAGCTTCCCCTCTCCAAGGGACAATGAGCAGTTCTTC
. | TRBJ2-5 | TRBV6-1 | . | CASRDTGKETQYF | TGTGCCAGCAGAGACACGGGCAAAGAGACCCAGTACTTC
. | TRBJ1-2 | TRBV7-9 | . | CASSPDVGLYGYTF | TGTGCCAGCAGCCCTGACGTTGGGCTGTATGGCTACACCTTC
. | TRBJ1-5 | TRBV6-5 | TRBD1 | CASRPGTGIQPQHF | TGTGCCAGCAGGCCCGGGACAGGGATTCAGCCCCAGCATTTT
. | TRBJ2-5 | TRBV6-6 | TRBD1 | CASSPQGARETQYF | TGTGCCAGCAGTCCACAGGGGGCTAGGGAGACCCAGTACTTC
. | TRBJ1-4 | TRBV4-1 | . | CASSQDFRDGEKLFF | TGCGCCAGCAGCCAAGACTTCCGGGACGGGGAAAAACTGTTTTTT
few | TRBJ2-1 | TRBV20-1 | . | CSAPPRELGTDEQFF | TGCAGTGCTCCCCCCAGGGAACTAGGTACCGATGAGCAGTTCTTC
. | TRBJ1-1 | TRBV4-1 | . | CASSQDSGSGTEAFF | TGCGCCAGCAGCCAAGATTCAGGGTCGGGCACTGAAGCTTTCTTT
. | TRBJ1-4 | TRBV19 | . | CASSDRTNEKLFF | TGTGCCAGTTCGGACAGAACGAATGAAAAACTGTTTTTT
few | TRBJ2-6 | TRBV6-5 | . | CASSYQHSGANVLTF | TGTGCCAGCAGTTATCAGCATTCTGGGGCCAACGTCCTGACTTTC
. | TRBJ1-5 | TRBV7-9 | TRBD1 | CASSQGQTNQPQHF | TGTGCCAGCAGCCAGGGACAGACCAATCAGCCCCAGCATTTT
. | TRBJ1-2 | TRBV7-9 | . | CASSFSGESYGYTF | TGTGCCAGCAGCTTTTCAGGGGAATCCTATGGCTACACCTTC
. | TRBJ2-1 | TRBV5-5 | . | CASSPPYGGSYNEQFF | TGTGCCAGCAGCCCTCCTTATGGGGGCTCCTACAATGAGCAGTTCTTC
many | TRBJ2-1 | TRBV24-1 | . | CATSDHIPGDNEQFF | TGTGCCACCAGTGATCACATACCCGGAGACAATGAGCAGTTCTTC
. | TRBJ1-4 | TRBV2 | . | CASGPMEKLFF | TGTGCCAGCGGCCCTATGGAAAAACTGTTTTTT
few | TRBJ2-1 | TRBV7-8 | . | CASSFVSSLSSYNEQFF | TGTGCCAGCAGCTTTGTCAGCTCCCTCAGCTCCTACAATGAGCAGTTCTTC
many | TRBJ1-3 | TRBV7-6 | . | CASSDLRREARNTIYF | TGTGCCAGCAGCGATCTAAGGCGAGAGGCCAGGAACACCATATATTTT
. | TRBJ2-1 | TRBV11-3 | . | CASSHTSSYNEQFF | TGTGCCAGCAGTCACACGAGCTCCTACAATGAGCAGTTCTTC
many | TRBJ1-4 | TRBV7-2 | . | CASSLGFGKGEKLFF | TGTGCCAGCAGCTTAGGTTTCGGAAAAGGAGAAAAACTGTTTTTT
. | TRBJ2-4 | TRBV7-2 | TRBD2 | CASSLVAGELAKNIQYF | TGTGCCAGCAGCTTAGTAGCGGGAGAGCTAGCCAAAAACATTCAGTACTTC
. | TRBJ2-3 | TRBV4-3 | TRBD2 | CASSQGSITSGRGDTQYF | TGCGCCAGCAGCCAAGGCTCCATAACTAGCGGGAGAGGGGATACGCAGTATTTT
. | TRBJ2-3 | TRBV6-2/TRBV6-3 | . | CASSRYGTPSTDTQYF | TGTGCCAGCAGCCGCTATGGTACTCCTAGCACAGATACGCAGTATTTT
. | TRBJ2-2 | TRBV19 | . | CAVQEGGFTGELFF | TGTGCCGTCCAGGAAGGGGGTTTCACCGGGGAGCTGTTTTTT
. | TRBJ2-5 | TRBV20-1 | . | CSARRTLQETQYF | TGCAGTGCTAGAAGGACACTACAAGAGACCCAGTACTTC